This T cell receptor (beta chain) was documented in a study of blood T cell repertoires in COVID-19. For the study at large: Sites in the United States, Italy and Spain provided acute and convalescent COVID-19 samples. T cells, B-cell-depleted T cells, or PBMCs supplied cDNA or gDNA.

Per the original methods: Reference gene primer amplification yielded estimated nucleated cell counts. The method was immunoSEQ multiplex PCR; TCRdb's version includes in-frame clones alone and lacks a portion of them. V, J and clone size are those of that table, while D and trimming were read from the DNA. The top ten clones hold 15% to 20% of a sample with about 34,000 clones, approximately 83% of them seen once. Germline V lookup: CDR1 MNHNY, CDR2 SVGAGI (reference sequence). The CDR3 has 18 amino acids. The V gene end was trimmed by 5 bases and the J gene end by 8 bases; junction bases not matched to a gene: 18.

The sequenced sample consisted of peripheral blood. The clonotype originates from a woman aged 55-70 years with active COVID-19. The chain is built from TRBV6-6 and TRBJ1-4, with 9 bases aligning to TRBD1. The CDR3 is CASSHRGTGLILSEKLFF. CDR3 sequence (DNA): TGTGCCAGCAGTCACCGGGGGACAGGGTTAATACTCTCGGAAAAACTGTTTTTT.